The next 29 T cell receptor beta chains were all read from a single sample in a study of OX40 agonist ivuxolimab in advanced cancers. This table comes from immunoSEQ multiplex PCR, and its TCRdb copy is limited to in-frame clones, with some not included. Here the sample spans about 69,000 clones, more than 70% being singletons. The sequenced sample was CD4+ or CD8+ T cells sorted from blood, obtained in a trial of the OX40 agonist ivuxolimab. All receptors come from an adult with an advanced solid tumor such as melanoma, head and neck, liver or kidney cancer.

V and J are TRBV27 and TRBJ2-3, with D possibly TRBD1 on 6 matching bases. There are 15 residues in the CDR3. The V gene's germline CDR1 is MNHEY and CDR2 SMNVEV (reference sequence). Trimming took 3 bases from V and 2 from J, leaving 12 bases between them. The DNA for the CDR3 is TGTGCCAGCAGTTTGGACAGAAAATACACAGATACGCAGTATTTT. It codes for CASSLDRKYTDTQYF.

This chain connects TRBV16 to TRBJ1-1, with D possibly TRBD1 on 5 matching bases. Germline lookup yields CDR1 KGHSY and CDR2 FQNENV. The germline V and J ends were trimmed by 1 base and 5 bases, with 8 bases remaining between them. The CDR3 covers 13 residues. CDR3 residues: CASSQWGRTEAFF. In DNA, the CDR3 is TGTGCCAGCAGCCAATGGGGCCGGACTGAAGCTTTCTTT.

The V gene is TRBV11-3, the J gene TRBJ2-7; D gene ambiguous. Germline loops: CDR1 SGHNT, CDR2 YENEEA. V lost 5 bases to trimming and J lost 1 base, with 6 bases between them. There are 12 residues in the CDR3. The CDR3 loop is CASSIGSYEQYF. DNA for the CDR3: TGTGCCAGCAGCATAGGATCCTACGAGCAGTACTTC.

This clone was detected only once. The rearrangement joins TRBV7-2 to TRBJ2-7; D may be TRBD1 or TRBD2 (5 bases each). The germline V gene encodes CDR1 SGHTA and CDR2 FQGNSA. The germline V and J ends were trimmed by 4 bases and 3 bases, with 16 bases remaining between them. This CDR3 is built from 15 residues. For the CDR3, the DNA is TGTGCCAGCAGCTACACTGGGGGACCTTACTACGAGCAGTACTTC. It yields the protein CASSYTGGPYYEQYF.

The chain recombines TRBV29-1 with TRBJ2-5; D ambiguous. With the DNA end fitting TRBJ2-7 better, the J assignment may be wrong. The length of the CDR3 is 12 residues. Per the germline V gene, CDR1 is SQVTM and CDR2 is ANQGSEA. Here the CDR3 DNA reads TGCAGCGTTGAAGGTAGGGACTACGAGCAGTACTTC. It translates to CSVEGRDYEQYF.

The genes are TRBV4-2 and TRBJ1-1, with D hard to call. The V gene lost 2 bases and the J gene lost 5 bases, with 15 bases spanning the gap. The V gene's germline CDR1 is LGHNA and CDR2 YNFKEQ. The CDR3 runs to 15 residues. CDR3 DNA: TGTGCCAGCAGCCAAACTGAACTGATGGTTACTGAAGCTTTCTTT. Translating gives CASSQTELMVTEAFF.

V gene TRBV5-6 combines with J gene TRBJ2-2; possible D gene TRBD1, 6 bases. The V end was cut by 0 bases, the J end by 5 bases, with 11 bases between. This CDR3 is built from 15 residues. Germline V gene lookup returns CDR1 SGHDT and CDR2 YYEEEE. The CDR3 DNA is TGTGCCAGCAGCTTGGTGGGGGCAGGGACCGGGGAGCTGTTTTTT. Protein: CASSLVGAGTGELFF. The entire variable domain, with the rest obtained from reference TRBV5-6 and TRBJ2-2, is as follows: DAGVTQSPTHLIKTRGQQVTLRCSPKSGHDTVSWYQQALGQGPQFIFQYYEEEERQRGNFPDRFSGHQFPNYSSELNVNALLLGDSALYLCASSLVGAGTGELFFGEGSRLTVL.

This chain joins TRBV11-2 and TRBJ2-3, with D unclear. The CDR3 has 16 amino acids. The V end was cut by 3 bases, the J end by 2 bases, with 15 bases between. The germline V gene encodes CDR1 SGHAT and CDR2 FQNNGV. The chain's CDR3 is CASSFWEGKNTDTQYF. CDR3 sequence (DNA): TGTGCCAGCAGCTTCTGGGAAGGGAAAAACACAGATACGCAGTATTTT.

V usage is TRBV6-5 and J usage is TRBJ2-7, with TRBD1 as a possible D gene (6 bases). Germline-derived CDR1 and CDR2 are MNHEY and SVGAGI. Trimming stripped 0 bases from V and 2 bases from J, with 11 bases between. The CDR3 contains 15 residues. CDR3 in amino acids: CASSYSRGHTYEQYF. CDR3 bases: TGTGCCAGCAGTTACTCGAGGGGACACACCTACGAGCAGTACTTC.

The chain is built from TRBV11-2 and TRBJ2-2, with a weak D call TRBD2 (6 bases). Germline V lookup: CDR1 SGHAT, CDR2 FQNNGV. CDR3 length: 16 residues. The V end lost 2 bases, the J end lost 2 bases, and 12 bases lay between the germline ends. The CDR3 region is CASSLLRDFNTGELFF. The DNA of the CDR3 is TGTGCCAGCAGCTTATTGAGGGACTTTAACACCGGGGAGCTGTTTTTT.

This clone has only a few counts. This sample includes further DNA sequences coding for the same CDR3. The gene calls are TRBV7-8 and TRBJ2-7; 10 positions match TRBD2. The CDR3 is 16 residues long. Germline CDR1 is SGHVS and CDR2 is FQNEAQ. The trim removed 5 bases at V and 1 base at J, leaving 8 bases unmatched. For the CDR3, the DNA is TGTGCCAGCAGCCCTATACTAGCGGGGAGTTCCTACGAGCAGTACTTC. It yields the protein CASSPILAGSSYEQYF.

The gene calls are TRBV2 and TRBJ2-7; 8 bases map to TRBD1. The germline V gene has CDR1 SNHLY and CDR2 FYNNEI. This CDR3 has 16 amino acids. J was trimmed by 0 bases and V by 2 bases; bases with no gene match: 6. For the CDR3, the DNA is TGTGCCAGCAGTGAATCCCCAGGGGGCGGCTCCTACGAGCAGTACTTC. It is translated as CASSESPGGGSYEQYF. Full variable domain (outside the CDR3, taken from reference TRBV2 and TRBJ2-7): EPEVTQTPSHQVTQMGQEVILRCVPISNHLYFYWYRQILGQKVEFLVSFYNNEISEKSEIFDDQFSVERPDGSNFTLKIRSTKLEDSAMYFCASSESPGGGSYEQYFGPGTRLTVT.

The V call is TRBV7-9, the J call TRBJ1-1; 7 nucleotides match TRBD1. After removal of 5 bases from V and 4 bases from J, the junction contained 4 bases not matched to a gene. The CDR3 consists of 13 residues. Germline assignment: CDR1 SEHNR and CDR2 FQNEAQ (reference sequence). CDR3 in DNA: TGTGCCAGCAGCCTCAGGGGGGGCACTGAAGCTTTCTTT. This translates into CASSLRGGTEAFF.

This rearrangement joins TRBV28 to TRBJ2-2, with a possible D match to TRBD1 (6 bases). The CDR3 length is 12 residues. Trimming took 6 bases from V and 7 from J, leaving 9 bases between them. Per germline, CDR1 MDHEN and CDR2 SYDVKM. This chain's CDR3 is CASRQGFGELFF. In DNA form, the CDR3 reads TGTGCCAGCAGGCAGGGGTTCGGGGAGCTGTTTTTT.

The CDR3 nucleotides read TGTGCCAGCAGCTTTAGGGGTAGTCCGAGAGAGACCCAGTACTTC. Protein product: CASSFRGSPRETQYF. The chain has TRBV7-9 and TRBJ2-5, with D maybe TRBD1 (5 bases). Germline V gene data show CDR1 as SEHNR and CDR2 as FQNEAQ (reference sequence). The CDR3 runs 15 residues. V was clipped by 3 bases and J by 4 bases, with 15 bases between them.

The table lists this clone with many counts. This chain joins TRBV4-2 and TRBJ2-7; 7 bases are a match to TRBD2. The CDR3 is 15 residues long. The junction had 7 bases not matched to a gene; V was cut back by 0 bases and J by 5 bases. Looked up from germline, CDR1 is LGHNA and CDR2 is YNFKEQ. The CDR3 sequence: CASSQEGTTFHEQYF. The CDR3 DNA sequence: TGTGCCAGCAGCCAAGAAGGGACTACCTTCCACGAGCAGTACTTC.

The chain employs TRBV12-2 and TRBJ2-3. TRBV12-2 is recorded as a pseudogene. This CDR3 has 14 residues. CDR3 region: CASRLVVLTDTQYF. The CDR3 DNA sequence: TGTGCAAGTCGCTTAGTGGTGCTTACAGATACGCAGTATTTT.

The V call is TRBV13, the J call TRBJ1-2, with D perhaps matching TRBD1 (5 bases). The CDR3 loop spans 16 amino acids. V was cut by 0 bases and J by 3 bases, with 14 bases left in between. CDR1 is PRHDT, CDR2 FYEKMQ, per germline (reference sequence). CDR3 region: CASSLGRVGDYYGYTF. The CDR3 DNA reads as TGTGCCAGCAGCTTAGGCCGGGTAGGGGATTACTATGGCTACACCTTC. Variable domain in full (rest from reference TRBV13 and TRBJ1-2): AAGVIQSPRHLIKEKRETATLKCYPIPRHDTVYWYQQGPGQDPQFLISFYEKMQSDKGSIPDRFSAQQFSDYHSELNMSSLELGDSALYFCASSLGRVGDYYGYTFGSGTRLTVV.

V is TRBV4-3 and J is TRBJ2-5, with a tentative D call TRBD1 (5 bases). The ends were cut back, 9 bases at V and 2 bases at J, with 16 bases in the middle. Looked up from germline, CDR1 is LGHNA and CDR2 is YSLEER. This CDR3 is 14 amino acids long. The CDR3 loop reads CARNPYRIQETQYF. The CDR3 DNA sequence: TGCGCCAGGAACCCTTACAGGATTCAAGAGACCCAGTACTTC.

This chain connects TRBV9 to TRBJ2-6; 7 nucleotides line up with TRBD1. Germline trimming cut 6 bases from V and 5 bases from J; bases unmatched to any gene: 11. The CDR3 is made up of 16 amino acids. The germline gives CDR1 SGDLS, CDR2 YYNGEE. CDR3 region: CASMYQPGQRANVLTF. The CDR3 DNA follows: TGTGCCAGCATGTACCAACCGGGACAGAGGGCCAACGTCCTGACTTTC.

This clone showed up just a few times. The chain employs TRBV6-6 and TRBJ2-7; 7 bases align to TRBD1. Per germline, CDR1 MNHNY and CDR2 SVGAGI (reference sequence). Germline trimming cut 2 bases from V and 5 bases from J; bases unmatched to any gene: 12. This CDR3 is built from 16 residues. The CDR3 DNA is TGTGCCAGCAGTTACAGCGTGGAGGCCCAGGGGGACGAGCAGTACTTC. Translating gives CASSYSVEAQGDEQYF.

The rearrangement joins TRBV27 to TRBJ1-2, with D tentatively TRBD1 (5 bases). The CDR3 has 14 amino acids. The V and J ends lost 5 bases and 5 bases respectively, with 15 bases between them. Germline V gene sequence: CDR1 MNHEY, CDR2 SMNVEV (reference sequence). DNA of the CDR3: TGTGCCAGCAGTCTGGGGGGTATGCCATATGGCTACACCTTC. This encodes CASSLGGMPYGYTF.

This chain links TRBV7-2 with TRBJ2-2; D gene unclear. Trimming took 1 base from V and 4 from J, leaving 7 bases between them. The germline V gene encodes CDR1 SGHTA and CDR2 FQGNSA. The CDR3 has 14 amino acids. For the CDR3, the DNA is TGTGCCAGCAGCTTAGTGGCTTCCACCGGGGAGCTGTTTTTT. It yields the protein CASSLVASTGELFF.

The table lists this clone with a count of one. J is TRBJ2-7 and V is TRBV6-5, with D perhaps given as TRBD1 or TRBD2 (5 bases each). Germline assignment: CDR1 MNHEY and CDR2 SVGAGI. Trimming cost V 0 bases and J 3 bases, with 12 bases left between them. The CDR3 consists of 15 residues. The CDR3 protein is CASSYSGDGVYEQYF. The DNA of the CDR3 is TGTGCCAGCAGTTACTCGGGGGACGGAGTCTACGAGCAGTACTTC.

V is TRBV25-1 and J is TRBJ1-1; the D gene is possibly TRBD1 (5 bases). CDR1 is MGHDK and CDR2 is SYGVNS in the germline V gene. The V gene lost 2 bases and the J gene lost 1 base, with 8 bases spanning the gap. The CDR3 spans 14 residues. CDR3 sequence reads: CASSEAGRNTEAFF. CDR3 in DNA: TGTGCCAGCAGTGAAGCAGGGCGGAACACTGAAGCTTTCTTT.

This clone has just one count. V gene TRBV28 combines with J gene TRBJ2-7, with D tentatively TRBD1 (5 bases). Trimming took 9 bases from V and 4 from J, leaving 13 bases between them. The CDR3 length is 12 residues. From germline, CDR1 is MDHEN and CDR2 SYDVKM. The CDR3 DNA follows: TGTGCCAGTAGCCGGACACGTTACGAGCAGTACTTC. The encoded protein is CASSRTRYEQYF. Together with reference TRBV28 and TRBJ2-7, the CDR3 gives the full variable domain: DVKVTQSSRYLVKRTGEKVFLECVQDMDHENMFWYRQDPGLGLRLIYFSYDVKMKEKGDIPEGYSVSREKKERFSLILESASTNQTSMYLCASSRTRYEQYFGPGTRLTVT.

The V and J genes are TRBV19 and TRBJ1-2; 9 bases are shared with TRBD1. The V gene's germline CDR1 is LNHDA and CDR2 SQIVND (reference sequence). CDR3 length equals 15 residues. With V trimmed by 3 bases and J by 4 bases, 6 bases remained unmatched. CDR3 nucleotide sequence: TGTGCCAGTAGTATGCGGGGACAGGGACTCTATGGCTACACCTTC. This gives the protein CASSMRGQGLYGYTF.

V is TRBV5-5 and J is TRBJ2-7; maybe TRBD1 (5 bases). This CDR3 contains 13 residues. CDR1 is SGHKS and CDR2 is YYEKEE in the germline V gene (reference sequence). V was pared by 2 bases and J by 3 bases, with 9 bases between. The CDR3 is CASSLIQGYEQYF. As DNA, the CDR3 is TGTGCCAGCAGCTTAATCCAGGGCTACGAGCAGTACTTC.

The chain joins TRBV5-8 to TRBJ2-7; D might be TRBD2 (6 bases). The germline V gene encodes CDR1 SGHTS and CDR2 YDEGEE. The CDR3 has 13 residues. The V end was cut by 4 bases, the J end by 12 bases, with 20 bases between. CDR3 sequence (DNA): TGTGCCAGCAGCCAAGAAATCGGGGGTGAGGTGTACTTC. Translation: CASSQEIGGEVYF.